A selection of T cell receptor beta chains follows, all from one sample in a study of Ad26.COV2.S vaccination and SARS-CoV-2 variants. Profiling relied on immunoSEQ multiplex PCR, and the TCRdb table lists in-frame clones only, not all of them. The sample includes approximately 480,000 clones, 70% to 90% of them seen just once. The source was peripheral blood, collected in a trial of Ad26.COV2.S vaccine versus placebo. The receptors here all came from a person between 18 and 65 years old who received the Ad26.COV2.S COVID-19 vaccine or a placebo. Both conserved end residues are part of each CDR3. A D gene is named only where the DNA matches it firmly. For some rows the clone size is stated as once, few or many, or as a class when expanded; others skip it.

j_call d_call v_call clone_size cdr3_aa cdr3_nt
TRBJ2-5 TRBD1 TRBV3-1/TRBV3-2 once CASSQRTGGETQYF TGTGCCAGCAGCCAAAGGACAGGGGGGGAGACCCAGTACTTC
TRBJ1-1 . TRBV12-3/TRBV12-4 . CASSFWENTEAFF TGTGCCAGCAGTTTTTGGGAAAACACTGAAGCTTTCTTT
TRBJ2-3 TRBD2 TRBV9 . CASSLAGGPSDTQYF TGTGCCAGCAGCCTAGCGGGAGGGCCCTCAGATACGCAGTATTTT
TRBJ1-2 . TRBV29-1 . CSAVGGKSYGYTF TGCAGCGCAGTCGGGGGTAAGAGCTATGGCTACACCTTC
TRBJ2-1 TRBD1 TRBV14 . CASSRDRGRFDEQFF TGTGCCAGCAGCCGCGACAGGGGGCGCTTCGATGAGCAGTTCTTC
TRBJ2-2 TRBD2 TRBV29-1 . CSVEKASGSMTGELFF TGCAGCGTTGAAAAGGCTAGCGGGAGTATGACCGGGGAGCTGTTTTTT
TRBJ2-1 . TRBV27 . CASSLWNRDSINNEQFF TGTGCCAGCAGTTTATGGAACAGGGACTCAATAAACAATGAGCAGTTCTTC
TRBJ1-1 . TRBV28 . CASSLFRGPGTEAFF TGTGCCAGCAGTTTGTTTCGGGGTCCGGGGACTGAAGCTTTCTTT
TRBJ2-1 . TRBV28 . CASSLTDASYNEQFF TGTGCCAGCAGCCTTACGGACGCCTCCTACAATGAGCAGTTCTTC
TRBJ1-1 . TRBV9 . CASSVGTEAGAFF TGTGCCAGCAGCGTCGGGACCGAGGCCGGAGCTTTCTTT
TRBJ2-1 . TRBV4-2 . CASSQYLSESVPSSYNEQFF TGTGCCAGCAGCCAATACCTTTCAGAAAGTGTTCCTAGCTCCTACAATGAGCAGTTCTTC